This TCR beta chain is from a study of OX40 agonist ivuxolimab in advanced cancers. Study-level information: Six ivuxolimab dose levels, 0.01 to 10 mg/kg, were given intravenously every 2 weeks. Every patient in dose escalation had hepatocellular carcinoma, melanoma, renal cell or head and neck cancer.

Patients had blood sampled at baseline and again on cycle 4 day 1 and cycle 7 day 1. The table came from immunoSEQ multiplex PCR; TCRdb's copy has only in-frame clones and leaves some out. The profile shows some 67,000 clones, roughly 84% of them singletons. Notes on this clone: Its antigen is currently unknown.

Study conclusions and caveats: The study found that CD8+ T cells averaged more expanded clones than CD4+.

Sequencing was performed on CD4+ or CD8+ T cells sorted from blood, taken in a trial of the OX40 agonist ivuxolimab. The TCR was taken from an adult with an advanced solid tumor such as melanoma, head and neck, liver or kidney cancer.

In nucleotides, the CDR3 is TGTGCCAGCAGCCCTCGCCTGACAGGACCCTACGAGCAGTACTTC. Its protein product is CASSPRLTGPYEQYF. The rearrangement joins TRBV7-8 to TRBJ2-7; tentatively, D is TRBD1 (6 bases). The V gene lost 5 bases and the J gene lost 2 bases, with 16 bases spanning the gap. This CDR3 has 15 amino acids. Germline CDR1 reads SGHVS; CDR2 reads FQNEAQ.